The clone carrying this TCR beta chain was detected only once. The length of the CDR3 is 15 residues. Per germline, CDR1 SGHRS and CDR2 YFSETQ. Trimming cost V 4 bases and J 0 bases; bases outside gene matches: 6. This record belongs to a study of blood T cell repertoires in COVID-19. Libraries were prepared by immunoSEQ multiplex PCR; TCRdb keeps only in-frame clonotypes and omits some of them. The profile shows more than 13,000 clones, roughly 89% of them singletons. Source material: peripheral blood. This sequence joins TRBV5-1 and TRBJ1-1; 7 positions match TRBD1. This receptor was identified in a woman in her 70s in a cohort sampled during active or convalescent COVID-19. As DNA, the CDR3 is TGCGCCAGCAGCAGGGGACAGCTTTTGAACACTGAAGCTTTCTTT. Amino acids: CASSRGQLLNTEAFF.